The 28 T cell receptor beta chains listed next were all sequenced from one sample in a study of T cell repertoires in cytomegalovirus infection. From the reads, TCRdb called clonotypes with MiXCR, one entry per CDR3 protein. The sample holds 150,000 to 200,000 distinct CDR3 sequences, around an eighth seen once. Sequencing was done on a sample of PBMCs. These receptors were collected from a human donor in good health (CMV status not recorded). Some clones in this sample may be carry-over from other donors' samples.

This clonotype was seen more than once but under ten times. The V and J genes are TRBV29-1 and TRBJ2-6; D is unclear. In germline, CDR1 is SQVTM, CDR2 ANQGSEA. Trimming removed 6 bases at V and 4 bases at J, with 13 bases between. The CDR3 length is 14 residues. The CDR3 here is CSVRSVSGANVLTF. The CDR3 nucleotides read TGCAGCGTCCGAAGTGTCTCCGGGGCCAACGTCCTGACTTTC. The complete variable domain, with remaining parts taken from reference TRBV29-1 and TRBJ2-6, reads SAVISQKPSRDICQRGTSLTIQCQVDSQVTMMFWYRQQPGQSLTLIATANQGSEATYESGFVIDKFPISRPNLTFSTLTVSNMSPEDSSIYLCSVRSVSGANVLTFGAGSRLTVL.

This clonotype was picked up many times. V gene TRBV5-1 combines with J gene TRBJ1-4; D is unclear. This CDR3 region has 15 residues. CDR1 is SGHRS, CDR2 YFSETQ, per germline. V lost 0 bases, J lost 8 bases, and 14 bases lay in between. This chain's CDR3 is CASSLDGAPGEKLFF. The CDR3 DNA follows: TGCGCCAGCAGCTTGGATGGCGCCCCGGGGGAAAAACTGTTTTTT.

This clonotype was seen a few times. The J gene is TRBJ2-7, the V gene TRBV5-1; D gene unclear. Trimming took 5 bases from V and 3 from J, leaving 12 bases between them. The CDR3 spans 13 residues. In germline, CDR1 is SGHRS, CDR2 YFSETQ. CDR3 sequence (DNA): TGCGCCAGCAGATCGGACCGTCTCTACGAGCAGTACTTC. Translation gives CASRSDRLYEQYF.

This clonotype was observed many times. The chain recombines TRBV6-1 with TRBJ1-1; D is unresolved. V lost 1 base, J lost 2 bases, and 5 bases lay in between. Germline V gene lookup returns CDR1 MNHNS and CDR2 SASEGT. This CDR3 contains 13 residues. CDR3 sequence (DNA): TGTGCCAGCAGTGAAGAGAGAAACACTGAAGCTTTCTTT. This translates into CASSEERNTEAFF.

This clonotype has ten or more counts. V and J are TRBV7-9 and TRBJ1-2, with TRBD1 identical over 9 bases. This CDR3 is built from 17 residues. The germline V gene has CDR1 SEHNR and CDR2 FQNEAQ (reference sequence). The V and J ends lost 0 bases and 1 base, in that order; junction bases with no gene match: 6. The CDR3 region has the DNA TGTGCCAGCAGCTTAGCGGGACAGGGTCGAGATAACTATGGCTACACCTTC. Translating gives CASSLAGQGRDNYGYTF. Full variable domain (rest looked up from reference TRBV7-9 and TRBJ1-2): DTGVSQNPRHKITKRGQNVTFRCDPISEHNRLYWYRQTLGQGPEFLTYFQNEAQLEKSRLLSDRFSAERPKGSFSTLEIQRTEQGDSAMYLCASSLAGQGRDNYGYTFGSGTRLTVV.

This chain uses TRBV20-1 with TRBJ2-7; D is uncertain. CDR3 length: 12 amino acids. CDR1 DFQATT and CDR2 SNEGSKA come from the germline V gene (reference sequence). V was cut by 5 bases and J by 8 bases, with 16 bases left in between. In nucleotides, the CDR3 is TGCAGTGCTCTCGGGCCCCTTTTGAAGCAGTACTTC. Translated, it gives CSALGPLLKQYF.

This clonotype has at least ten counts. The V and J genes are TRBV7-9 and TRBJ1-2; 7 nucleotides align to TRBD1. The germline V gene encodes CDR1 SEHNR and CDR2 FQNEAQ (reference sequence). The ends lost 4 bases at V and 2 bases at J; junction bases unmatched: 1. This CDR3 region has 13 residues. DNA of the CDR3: TGTGCCAGCAGCTGGGGACAGAACTATGGCTACACCTTC. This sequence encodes CASSWGQNYGYTF.

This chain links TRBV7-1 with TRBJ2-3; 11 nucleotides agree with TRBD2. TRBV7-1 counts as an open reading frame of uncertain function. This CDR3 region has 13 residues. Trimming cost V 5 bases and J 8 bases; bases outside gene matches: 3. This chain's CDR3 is CASSALAGATQYF. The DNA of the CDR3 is TGTGCCAGCAGCGCACTAGCGGGAGCTACGCAGTATTTT.

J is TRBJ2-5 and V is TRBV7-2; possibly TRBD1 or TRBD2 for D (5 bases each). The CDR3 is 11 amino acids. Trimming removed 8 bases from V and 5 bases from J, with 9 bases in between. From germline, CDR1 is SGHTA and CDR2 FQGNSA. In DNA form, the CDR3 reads TGTGCCAGCCCTCGGGGCGAGACCCAGTACTTC. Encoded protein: CASPRGETQYF. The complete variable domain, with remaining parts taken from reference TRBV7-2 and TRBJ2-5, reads GAGVSQSPSNKVTEKGKDVELRCDPISGHTALYWYRQSLGQGLEFLIYFQGNSAPDKSGLPSDRFSAERTGGSVSTLTIQRTQQEDSAVYLCASPRGETQYFGPGTRLLVL.

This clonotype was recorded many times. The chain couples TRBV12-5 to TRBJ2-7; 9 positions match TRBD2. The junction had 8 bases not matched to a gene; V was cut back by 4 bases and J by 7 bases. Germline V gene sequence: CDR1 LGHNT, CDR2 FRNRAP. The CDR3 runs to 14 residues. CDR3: CASGSSGTSWEQYF. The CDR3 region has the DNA TGTGCTAGTGGTTCCTCCGGGACTAGCTGGGAGCAGTACTTC.

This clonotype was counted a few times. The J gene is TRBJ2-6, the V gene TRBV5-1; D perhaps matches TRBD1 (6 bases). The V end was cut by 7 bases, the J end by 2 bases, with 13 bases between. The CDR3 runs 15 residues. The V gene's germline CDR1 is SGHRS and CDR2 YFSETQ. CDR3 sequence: CASYQGTPGANVLTF. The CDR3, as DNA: TGCGCCAGCTATCAGGGGACCCCTGGGGCCAACGTCCTGACTTTC.

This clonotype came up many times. CDR3 DNA: TGCGCCAGCAGCCTTGGACTCTCGACCCTCTACACTGAAGCTTTCTTT. Protein sequence: CASSLGLSTLYTEAFF. The chain links TRBV5-1 to TRBJ1-1; no clear D gene. This CDR3 comprises 16 residues. Trimming shortened V by 4 bases and J by 3 bases, and 19 bases separated the two germline ends. The germline V gene encodes CDR1 SGHRS and CDR2 YFSETQ.

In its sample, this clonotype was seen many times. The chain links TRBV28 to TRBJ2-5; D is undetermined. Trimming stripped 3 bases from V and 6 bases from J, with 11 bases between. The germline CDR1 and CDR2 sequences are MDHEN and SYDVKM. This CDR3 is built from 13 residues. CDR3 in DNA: TGTGCCAGCAGTTTGGGTCCTGTAAAGACCCAGTACTTC. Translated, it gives CASSLGPVKTQYF.

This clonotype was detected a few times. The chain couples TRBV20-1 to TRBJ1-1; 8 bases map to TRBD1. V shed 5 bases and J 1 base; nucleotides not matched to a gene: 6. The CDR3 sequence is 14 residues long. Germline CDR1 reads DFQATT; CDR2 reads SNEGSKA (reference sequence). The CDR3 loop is CSAASGTGNTEAFF. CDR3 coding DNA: TGCAGTGCTGCCTCCGGGACAGGGAACACTGAAGCTTTCTTT.

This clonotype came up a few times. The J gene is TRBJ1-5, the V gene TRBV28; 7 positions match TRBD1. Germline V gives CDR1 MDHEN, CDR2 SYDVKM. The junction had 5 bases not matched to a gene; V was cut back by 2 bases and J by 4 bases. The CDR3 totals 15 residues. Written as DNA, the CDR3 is TGTGCCAGCAGTTTACGACAGGGAAGAAATCAGCCCCAGCATTTT. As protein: CASSLRQGRNQPQHF.

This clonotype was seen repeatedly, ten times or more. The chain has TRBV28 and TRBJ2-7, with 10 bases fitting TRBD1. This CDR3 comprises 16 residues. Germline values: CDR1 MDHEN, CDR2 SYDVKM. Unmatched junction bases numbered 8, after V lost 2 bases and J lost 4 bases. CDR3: CASSLHGGDRGYEQYF. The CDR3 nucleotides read TGTGCCAGCAGTTTACATGGGGGGGACAGGGGTTACGAGCAGTACTTC.

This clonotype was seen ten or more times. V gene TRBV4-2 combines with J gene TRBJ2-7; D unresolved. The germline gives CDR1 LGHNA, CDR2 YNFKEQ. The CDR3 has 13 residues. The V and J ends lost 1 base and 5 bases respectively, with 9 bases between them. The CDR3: CASSQGVHNEQYF. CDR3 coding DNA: TGTGCCAGCAGCCAAGGAGTACACAACGAGCAGTACTTC.

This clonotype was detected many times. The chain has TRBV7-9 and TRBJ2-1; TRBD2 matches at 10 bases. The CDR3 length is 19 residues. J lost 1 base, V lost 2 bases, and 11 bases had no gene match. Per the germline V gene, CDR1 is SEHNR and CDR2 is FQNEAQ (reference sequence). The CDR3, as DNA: TGTGCCAGCAGCTTAATCCAAGCGGGAGGGCGCAAATCCTACAATGAGCAGTTCTTC. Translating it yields CASSLIQAGGRKSYNEQFF. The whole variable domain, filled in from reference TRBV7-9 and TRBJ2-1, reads DTGVSQNPRHKITKRGQNVTFRCDPISEHNRLYWYRQTLGQGPEFLTYFQNEAQLEKSRLLSDRFSAERPKGSFSTLEIQRTEQGDSAMYLCASSLIQAGGRKSYNEQFFGPGTRLTVL.

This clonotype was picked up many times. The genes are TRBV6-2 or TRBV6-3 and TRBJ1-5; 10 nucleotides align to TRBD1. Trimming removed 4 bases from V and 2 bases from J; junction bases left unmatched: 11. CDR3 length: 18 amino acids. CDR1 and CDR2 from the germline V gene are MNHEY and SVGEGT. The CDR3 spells CASSSDRGPWEGNQPQHF. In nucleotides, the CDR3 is TGTGCCAGCAGTTCCGACAGGGGGCCCTGGGAAGGCAATCAGCCCCAGCATTTT.

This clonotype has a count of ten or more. CDR3 sequence reads: CASSFQASDASKNIQYF. The CDR3 DNA reads TGTGCCAGCAGTTTCCAGGCCAGCGACGCTTCCAAAAACATTCAGTACTTC. The chain joins TRBV12-3 or TRBV12-4 to TRBJ2-4; D remains unclear. The CDR3 sequence is 17 residues long. Trimming removed 3 bases from V and 2 bases from J, with 17 bases in between.

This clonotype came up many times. CDR3 nucleotide sequence: TGTGCCAGCAGCTTAAGAGGGTTTGGCTACAATGAGCAGTTCTTC. This codes for CASSLRGFGYNEQFF. The rearrangement joins TRBV7-9 to TRBJ2-1; TRBD2 is a possible D gene (5 bases). The CDR3 covers 15 residues. Looked up from germline, CDR1 is SEHNR and CDR2 is FQNEAQ (reference sequence). The germline V and J ends were trimmed by 2 bases and 3 bases, with 11 bases remaining between them.

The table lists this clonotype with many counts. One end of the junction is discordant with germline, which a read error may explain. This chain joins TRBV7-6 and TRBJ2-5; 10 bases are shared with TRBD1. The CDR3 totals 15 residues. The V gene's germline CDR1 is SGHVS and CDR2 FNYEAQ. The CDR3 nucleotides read TGTGCCAGCAGCGCCGGGACAGGGGTCCAAGGGACCCAGTACTTC. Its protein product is CASSAGTGVQGTQYF.

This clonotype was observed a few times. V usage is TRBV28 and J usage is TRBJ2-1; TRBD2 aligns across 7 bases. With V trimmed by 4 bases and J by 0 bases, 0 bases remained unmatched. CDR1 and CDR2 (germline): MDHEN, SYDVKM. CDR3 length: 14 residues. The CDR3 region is CASSSGGSYNEQFF. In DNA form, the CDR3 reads TGTGCCAGCAGTTCGGGAGGCTCCTACAATGAGCAGTTCTTC.

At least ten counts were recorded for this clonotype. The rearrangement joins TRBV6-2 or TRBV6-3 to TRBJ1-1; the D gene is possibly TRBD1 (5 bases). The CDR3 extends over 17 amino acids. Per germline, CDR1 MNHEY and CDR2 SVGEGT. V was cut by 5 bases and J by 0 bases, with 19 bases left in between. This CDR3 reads CASSTGTRLSVNTEAFF. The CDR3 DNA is TGTGCCAGCAGTACCGGGACGAGACTCTCAGTGAACACTGAAGCTTTCTTT.

This CDR3 is CSAQQSSGNTIYF. CDR3 nucleotide sequence: TGCAGTGCTCAACAGAGCTCTGGAAACACCATATATTTT. V gene TRBV20-1 combines with J gene TRBJ1-3; D is unclear. The CDR3 sequence is 13 residues long. V dropped 5 bases and J dropped 0 bases, with 8 bases sitting between them. Germline V gene data show CDR1 as DFQATT and CDR2 as SNEGSKA (reference sequence).

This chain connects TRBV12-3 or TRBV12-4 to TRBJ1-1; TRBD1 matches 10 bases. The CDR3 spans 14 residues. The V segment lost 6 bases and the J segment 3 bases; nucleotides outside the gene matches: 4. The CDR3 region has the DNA TGTGCCAGCAGGTGGGGACAGGGGTACACTGAAGCTTTCTTT. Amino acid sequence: CASRWGQGYTEAFF.

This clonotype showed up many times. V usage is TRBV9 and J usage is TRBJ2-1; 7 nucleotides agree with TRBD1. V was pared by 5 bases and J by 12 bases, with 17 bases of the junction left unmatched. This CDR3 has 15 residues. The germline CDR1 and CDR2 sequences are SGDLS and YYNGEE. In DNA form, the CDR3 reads TGTGCCAGCAGTCCCGGTTCCGGGACAGCAGGGACGCAGTTCTTC. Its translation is CASSPGSGTAGTQFF.

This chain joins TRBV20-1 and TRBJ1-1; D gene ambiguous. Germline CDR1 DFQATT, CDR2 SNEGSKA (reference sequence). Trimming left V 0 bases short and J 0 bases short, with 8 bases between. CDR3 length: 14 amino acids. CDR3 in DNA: TGCAGTGCTAGAGATTATCGGGTGAACACTGAAGCTTTCTTT. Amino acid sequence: CSARDYRVNTEAFF.